Reported below is one T cell receptor beta chain. Which antigen it targets is not known. Base-call qualities are not available, and no considerably larger clone is one nucleotide away. The trim is 4 bases for V and 2 bases for J, with a gap of 10 bases between the germline ends. The CDR3 runs 15 residues from the cysteine to the phenylalanine. CDR3 DNA is the only sequence kept; it has 45 bases, read in frame from the first base. Via the germline V gene, CDR1 is SGHTS and CDR2 YDEGEE. The data originate from a study of T cell clonotyping in hematopoietic cell transplantation (TCRdb year 2021). Regarding the complete study: Pretransplant samples from recipients were collected after cytoreduction. Recruitment of patients was conducted between late 2015 and early 2017, and follow-up was continued until late 2020 or death. In the study, approximately 140 blood samples were gathered from some 32 consecutive transplant recipients and their related donors. Broader findings and caveats from the paper: The sample size was limited and the cells went unsorted, which meant the CD4 and CD8 repertoire contributions could not be told apart. Broader posttransplant TCR repertoire diversity was predicted by donor and pretransplant recipient Inverse Simpson Index values. Just a small fraction of recipient repertoires overlapped with donor repertoires, and more than 95% appeared de novo at the given depth. Recipient TCR diversity fell after transplant, with pathologically expanded clonotypes rising progressively from day 30 to day 180.

The sample's time point, from its label and the paper: recipient sample about 28 days before transplant, after cytoreduction. Blood samples were obtained from recipients approximately 28 days before transplant and at days 30, 100 and 180 after transplant. Nuclei Lysis Solution was used to extract genomic DNA from fresh or cryopreserved unfractionated peripheral blood mononuclear cells. With the immunoSEQ assay, which is a bias-controlled multiplex PCR relying on V- and J-specific primers, TCR beta CDR3 regions were amplified from genomic DNA. In a second PCR step, the CDR3 amplicons were tagged with a proprietary barcode plus Illumina adapter sequences. An Illumina MiSeq instrument was used for sequencing of the CDR3 libraries. Per the authors' processing: Export and quality control were handled in immunoSEQ Analyzer 3.0, while downstream analyses relied on R Bioconductor and Immunarch. Only productive rearrangements within the normalized downsampled data set were used in the calculation of repertoire metrics. In the normalized cohort, a clonotype counted as pathologically expanded if the clonotype was larger than 5 templates. The Inverse Simpson Index was used to measure repertoire diversity. To capture all clonotypes, the CMV-specificity analyses were run on the non-normalized data set. The source is immuneACCESS, and TCRdb retained only in-frame sequences with V and J called. Part of the clones is not carried over; for the studies checked, unresolved V genes explain less than half of this, and the remainder is unexplained. D and trimming come from the DNA, and the V and J calls and clone size come from that table. This sample lists under 11,000 clones; roughly 90% were detected once. The top ten clones comprise roughly an eighth of the sample.

This receptor was taken from a woman aged 40 to 49 with acute myeloid leukemia. Some clones in this sample may be carry-over from other donors' samples. This sample comprised peripheral blood mononuclear cells, obtained before stem cell transplant. The sequence links TRBV5-8 to TRBJ2-6; no confident D gene assignment can be made. The CDR3 reads CASSPAATGANVLTF. The nucleotide sequence reads as follows: TGTGCCAGCAGCCCGGCGGCAACTGGGGCCAACGTCCTGACTTTC.